This record covers a single TCR beta chain. Its antigen is unidentified. V trimming: 0 bases; J trimming: 3 bases; junction bases outside the gene matches: 5. This CDR3 has 15 residues. Germline lookup yields CDR1 GTSNPN and CDR2 SVGIG (reference sequence). In the PCR, 60 Vbeta and 13 Jbeta primers were used. Data came from immunoSEQ multiplex PCR; TCRdb stores just in-frame clones and leaves some out. The sample has around 80,000 clones, approximately 62% seen once. These data come from a study of cytomegalovirus exposure and HLA in healthy donors. Findings and limits, study-wide: With later analysis, a missense DCLRE1C variant became linked to TCR beta V- and J-gene trimming.

The material sequenced was PBMCs. This sequence was found in a male donor in good health and CMV-seropositive. This chain joins TRBV30 and TRBJ1-5; 7 positions agree with TRBD1. The CDR3 DNA reads as TGTGCCTGGAGTGTAAGGACAGGCTTCAATCAGCCCCAGCATTTT. It yields the protein CAWSVRTGFNQPQHF.